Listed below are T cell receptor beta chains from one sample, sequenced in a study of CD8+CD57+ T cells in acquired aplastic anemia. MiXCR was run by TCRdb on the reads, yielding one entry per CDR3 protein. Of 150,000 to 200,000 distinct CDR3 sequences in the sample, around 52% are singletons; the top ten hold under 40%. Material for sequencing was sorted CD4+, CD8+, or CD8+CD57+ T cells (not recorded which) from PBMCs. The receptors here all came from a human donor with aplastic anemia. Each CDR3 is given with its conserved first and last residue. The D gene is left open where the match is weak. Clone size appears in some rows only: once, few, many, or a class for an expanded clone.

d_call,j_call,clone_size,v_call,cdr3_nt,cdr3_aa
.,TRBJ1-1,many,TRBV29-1,TGCAGCGTTGACGACGGGGGGAGTAGGGTAGCTTTCTTT,CSVDDGGSRVAFF
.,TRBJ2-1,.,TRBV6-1,TGTGCCAGCAGCCGCGTTGGGGGACCGGTTGGCAATGAGCAGTTCTTC,CASSRVGGPVGNEQFF
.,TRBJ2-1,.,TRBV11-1,.,CASRLSGLSYNEQFF
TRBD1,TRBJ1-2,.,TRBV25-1,TGTGCCAGCAGTATACAGGGGATGTCCCTCTATGGCTACACCTTC,CASSIQGMSLYGYTF
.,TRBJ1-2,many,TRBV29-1,TGCAGCGTTGAAGATCCCGGGAAAGGCTATGGCTACACCTTC,CSVEDPGKGYGYTF
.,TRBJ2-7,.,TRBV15,TGTGCCACCAGCAGAGACCCTAGGTGGGAGCAGTACTTC,CATSRDPRWEQYF
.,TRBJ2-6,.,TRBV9,TGTGCCAGCAGCGTCCTGACTTTC,CASSVLTF
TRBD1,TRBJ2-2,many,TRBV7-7,TGTGCTAGCAGCCCCGGGACAGGGAACACCGGGGAGCTGTTTTTT,CASSPGTGNTGELFF
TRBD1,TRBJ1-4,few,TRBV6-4,TGTGCCAGCAGGAAGGGGGCTTCTCCCGGAGAAAAACTGTTTTTT,CASRKGASPGEKLFF
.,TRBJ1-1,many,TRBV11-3,TGTGCCAGCACCACACTGAACACTGAAGCTTTCTTT,CASTTLNTEAFF
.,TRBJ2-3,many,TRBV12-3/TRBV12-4,TGTGCCAGCAGTTTACCTAGCACAGATACGCAGTATTTT,CASSLPSTDTQYF
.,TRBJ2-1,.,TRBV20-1,TGCAGTGTGGATCCCGGGGCCACTGAGCAGTTCTTC,CSVDPGATEQFF
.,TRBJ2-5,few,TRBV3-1,TGTGCCAGCAGCCAACTTCTTTTAAGTTACCCAGAGACCCAGTACTTC,CASSQLLLSYPETQYF
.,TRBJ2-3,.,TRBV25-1,TGTGCCAGCAGTGAGGGGGGGCTCGGGACACGAGGCGGGGATACGCAGTATTTT,CASSEGGLGTRGGDTQYF
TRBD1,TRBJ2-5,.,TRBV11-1,TGTGCCAGCAGCTTAGCTCCAGCCGGGACAGGGGACCGGACACCAAAAGAGACCCAGTACTTC,CASSLAPAGTGDRTPKETQYF
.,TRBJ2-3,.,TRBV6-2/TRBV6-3,TGTGCCAGCACCGCGTTCGGCACAGATACGCAGTATTTT,CASTAFGTDTQYF
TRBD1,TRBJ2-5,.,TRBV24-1,TGTGCCAAGGACAGGGCGGGCGAGACCCAGTACTTC,CAKDRAGETQYF
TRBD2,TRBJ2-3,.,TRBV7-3,TGTGCCAGCAGCGACTCGGGGGGGTTTAGGGATACGCAGTATTTT,CASSDSGGFRDTQYF
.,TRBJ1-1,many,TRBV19,TGTGCCAGTAACTGGTGGGTCGGTGACACTGAAGCTTTCTTT,CASNWWVGDTEAFF
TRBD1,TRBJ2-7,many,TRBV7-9,TGTGCCAGCAGCACGGGACAGGGGAGCGACGAGCAGTACTTC,CASSTGQGSDEQYF
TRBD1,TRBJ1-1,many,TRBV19,TGTGCCATTAATCCCACGGGGACAGGGAACACTGAAGCTTTCTTT,CAINPTGTGNTEAFF
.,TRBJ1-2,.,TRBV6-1,TGTGCCAGCGGACAAGGTGCGGGGGGCATATATGGCTACACCTTC,CASGQGAGGIYGYTF
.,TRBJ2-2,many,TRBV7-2,TGTGCCAGCAGCTTACCGCTTTGGGGAACGAACACCGGGGAGCTGTTTTTT,CASSLPLWGTNTGELFF
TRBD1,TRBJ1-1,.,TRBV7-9,TGTGCCAGCAGGACAGGGCTGAGCACTGAAGCTTTCTTT,CASRTGLSTEAFF
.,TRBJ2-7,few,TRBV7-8,TGTGCCAGCCGTCAACTCTTGGTCTACGAGCAGTACTTC,CASRQLLVYEQYF
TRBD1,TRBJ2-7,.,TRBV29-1,TGCAGCGTCACAGGGGGCACTACCTACGAGCAGTACTTC,CSVTGGTTYEQYF
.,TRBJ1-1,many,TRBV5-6,TGTGCCAGCAGCCCCGGGACCATTGGGGACACTGAAGCTTTCTTT,CASSPGTIGDTEAFF
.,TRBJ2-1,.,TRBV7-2,TGTGCCAGCAGCCTTGTGGGGAACCATGAGCAGTTCTTC,CASSLVGNHEQFF
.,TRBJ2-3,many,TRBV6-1,TGTGCCAGCAGAAAGAGGGGGGCGGCAGATACGCAGTATTTT,CASRKRGAADTQYF
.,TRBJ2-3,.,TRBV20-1,TGCAGTGCTATGAGGCTAGAAGGGACTACGCAGTATTTT,CSAMRLEGTTQYF
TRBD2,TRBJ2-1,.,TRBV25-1,TGTGCCAGCAGTGAATCGCCTATGGCGGGAGGAGAAGAGCAGTTCTTC,CASSESPMAGGEEQFF
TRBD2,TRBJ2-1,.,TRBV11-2,TGTGCCAGCAGCAACCCCGGACTAGCGGTTTACAATGAGCAGTTCTTC,CASSNPGLAVYNEQFF
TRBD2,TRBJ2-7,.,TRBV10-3,TGTGCCAGCAGTTTACGGGAGCGGGAGTACCACGAGCAGTACTTC,CASSLREREYHEQYF
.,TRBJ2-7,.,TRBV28,TGTGCCAGCAGTTCCCGGGACCCAGGGTACGAGCAGTACTTC,CASSSRDPGYEQYF
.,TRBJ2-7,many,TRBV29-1,TGCAGCGCCCGGATTTCCTACGAGCAGTACTTC,CSARISYEQYF
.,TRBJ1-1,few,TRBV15,TGTGCCACCAGAGTTTGGGGTATGAACACTGAAGCTTTCTTT,CATRVWGMNTEAFF
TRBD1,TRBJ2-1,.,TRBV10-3,TGTGCCATCAGTACGACAGGGAATTCCTACAATGAGCAGTTCTTC,CAISTTGNSYNEQFF
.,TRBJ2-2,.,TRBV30,TGTGCCTGGAGTGGGGGGGCAACCGGGGAGCTGTTTTTT,CAWSGGATGELFF
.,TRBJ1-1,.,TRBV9,TGTGCCAGCAGCGTAGAGGGGGGAGGGACTGAAGCTTTCTTT,CASSVEGGGTEAFF
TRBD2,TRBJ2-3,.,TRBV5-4,TGTGCCAGCAGCCGGGAGGGTGCCACAGATACGCAGTATTTT,CASSREGATDTQYF
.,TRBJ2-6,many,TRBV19,TGTGCCAGTAGTGCTACCCCGATCTCTGGGGCCAACGTCCTGACTTTC,CASSATPISGANVLTF
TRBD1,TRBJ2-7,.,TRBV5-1,TGCGCCAGCAGCCTGCAGGTAGGACAGGCGCCCTACGAGCAGTACTTC,CASSLQVGQAPYEQYF
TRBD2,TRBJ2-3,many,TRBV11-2,TGTGCCAGCAGCCTAGGACTAGCCGTCTCCCCAGATACGCAGTATTTT,CASSLGLAVSPDTQYF
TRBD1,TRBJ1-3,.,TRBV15,TGTGCCACCAGCAGAGATGAGGGGGCCGGAAACACCATATATTTT,CATSRDEGAGNTIYF
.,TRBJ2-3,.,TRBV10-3,TGTGCCACCAGTGATCCCTCGCGCAGGGTAGGGGTCACAGATACGCAGTATTTT,CATSDPSRRVGVTDTQYF
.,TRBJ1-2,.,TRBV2,TGTGCCAGCAGTGCGAGCAGTAACTATGGCTACACCTTC,CASSASSNYGYTF
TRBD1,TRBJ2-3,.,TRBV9,TGTGCCAGCAGCGTCTCGACAGGGCACACAGATACGCAGTATTTT,CASSVSTGHTDTQYF
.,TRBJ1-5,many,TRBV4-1,TGCGCCAGCAGCCAAGAGGGCGGGGTTAATCAGCCCCAGCATTTT,CASSQEGGVNQPQHF
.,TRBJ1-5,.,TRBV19,TGTGCCAGTAGTATAGGCAGGAATCAGCCCCAGCATTTT,CASSIGRNQPQHF
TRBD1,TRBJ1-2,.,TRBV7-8,TGTGCCAGCAGCTTAGTTGACAGGGGGAACTATGGCTACACCTTC,CASSLVDRGNYGYTF
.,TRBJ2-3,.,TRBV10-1,TGCGCCAGCAGTGGTCAGGGGTACACATCAGATACGCAGTATTTT,CASSGQGYTSDTQYF
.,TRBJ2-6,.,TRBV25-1,TGTGCCAGCAGTGAGCCCCAGGGCACTGGGGCCAACGTCCTGACTTTC,CASSEPQGTGANVLTF
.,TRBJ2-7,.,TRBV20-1,TGCAGTGCTAGAGGTTGGGGGGATTACGAGCAGTACTTC,CSARGWGDYEQYF